This TCR beta chain was observed in a study of beta chain features in type 1 diabetes. The study's findings and limits: Significant though moderate, a shortening of TCRB CDR3s appeared in all four CD4+ subsets of Type 1 diabetes patients. Cells carrying high TCR expression could end up over-represented when cDNA is sequenced. There were fewer insertions and more deletions at the VDJ junctions of type 1 diabetes patients.

CD4+ naive, central memory, regulatory and stem cell-like memory subsets were isolated by sorting on CD45RO/CCR7/CD25/CD127/CD95/CD27. Trimming took 4 bases from V and 2 from J, leaving 16 bases between them. Germline CDR1 SGDLS, CDR2 YYNGEE. The CDR3 is 15 residues long. This clone was seen more than once but under ten times. Its matching antigen is unknown. Of the isolated RNA, all was reverse transcribed, and so the sequenced material was expressed TCRB transcripts. Average reads for naive, central memory and regulatory T cell samples were about 3.57 million. Profiled with immunoSEQ multiplex PCR; TCRdb holds only in-frame clones, not every one. The sample lists 250,000 to 350,000 clones, about 15% occurring once.

The receptor's source is a man aged 18 to 35 with type 1 diabetes. The sample was naive CD4+ T cells from blood. This sequence joins TRBV9 and TRBJ2-7; possible D gene TRBD2, 6 bases. Written as DNA, the CDR3 is TGTGCCAGCAGCCCTACCGCGGGGTCGGCCTACGAGCAGTACTTC. Its translation: CASSPTAGSAYEQYF.